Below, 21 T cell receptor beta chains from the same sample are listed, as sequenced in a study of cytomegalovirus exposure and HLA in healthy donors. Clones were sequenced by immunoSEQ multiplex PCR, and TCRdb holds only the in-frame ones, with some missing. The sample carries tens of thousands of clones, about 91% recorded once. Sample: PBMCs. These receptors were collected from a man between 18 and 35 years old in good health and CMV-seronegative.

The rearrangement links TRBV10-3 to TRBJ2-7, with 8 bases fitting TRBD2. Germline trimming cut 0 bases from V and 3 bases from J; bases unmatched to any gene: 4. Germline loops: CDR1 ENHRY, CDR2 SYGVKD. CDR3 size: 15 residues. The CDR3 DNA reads TGTGCCATCAGTGAGTCCGGGACTAGGGGCTACGAGCAGTACTTC. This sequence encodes CAISESGTRGYEQYF.

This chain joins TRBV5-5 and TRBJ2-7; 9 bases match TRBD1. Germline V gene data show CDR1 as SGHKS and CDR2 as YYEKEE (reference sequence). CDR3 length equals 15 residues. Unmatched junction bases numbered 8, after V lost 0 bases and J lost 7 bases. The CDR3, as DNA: TGTGCCAGCAGCTTGGAATGGGGACAGGGAGGAGAGCAGTACTTC. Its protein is CASSLEWGQGGEQYF.

CDR3 residues: CASSLAVGGNEQFF. The CDR3 nucleotides are TGTGCCAGCAGCTTAGCGGTGGGGGGTAATGAGCAGTTCTTC. This sequence joins TRBV7-8 and TRBJ2-1; tentative D call: TRBD2 (6 bases). This CDR3 contains 14 residues. Looked up from germline, CDR1 is SGHVS and CDR2 is FQNEAQ. V gave up 0 bases and J gave up 7 bases, with 10 bases separating them.

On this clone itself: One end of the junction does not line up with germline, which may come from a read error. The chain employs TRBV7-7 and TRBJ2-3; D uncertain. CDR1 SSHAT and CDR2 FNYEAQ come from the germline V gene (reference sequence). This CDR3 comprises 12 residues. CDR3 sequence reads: CASSPGGDTQYF. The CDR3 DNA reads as TGTGCTAGCAGCCCGGGTGGAGATACGCAGTATTTT.

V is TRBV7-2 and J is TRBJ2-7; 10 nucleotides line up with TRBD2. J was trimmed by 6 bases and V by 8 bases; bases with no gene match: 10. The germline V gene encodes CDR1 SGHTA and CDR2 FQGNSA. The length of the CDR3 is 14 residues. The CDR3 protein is CASGTLAGVIEQYF. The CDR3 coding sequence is TGTGCCAGCGGGACTCTAGCGGGAGTAATCGAGCAGTACTTC.

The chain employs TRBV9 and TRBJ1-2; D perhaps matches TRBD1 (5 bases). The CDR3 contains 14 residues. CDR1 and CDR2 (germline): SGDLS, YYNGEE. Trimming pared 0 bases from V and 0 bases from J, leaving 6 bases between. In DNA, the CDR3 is TGTGCCAGCAGCGTAGCGACAGCTAACTATGGCTACACCTTC. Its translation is CASSVATANYGYTF.

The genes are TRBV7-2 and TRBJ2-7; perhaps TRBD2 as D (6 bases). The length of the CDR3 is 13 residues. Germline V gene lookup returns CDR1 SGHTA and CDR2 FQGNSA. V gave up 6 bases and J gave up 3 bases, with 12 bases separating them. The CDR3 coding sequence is TGTGCCAGCAGTCCGGACTACTACTACGAGCAGTACTTC. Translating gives CASSPDYYYEQYF.

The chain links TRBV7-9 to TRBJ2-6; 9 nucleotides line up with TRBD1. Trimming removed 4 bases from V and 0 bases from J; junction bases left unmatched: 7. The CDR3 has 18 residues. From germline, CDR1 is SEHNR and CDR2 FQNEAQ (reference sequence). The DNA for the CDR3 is TGTGCCAGCAGCTCCCCGGACAGGGGTAGCTCTGGGGCCAACGTCCTGACTTTC. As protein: CASSSPDRGSSGANVLTF.

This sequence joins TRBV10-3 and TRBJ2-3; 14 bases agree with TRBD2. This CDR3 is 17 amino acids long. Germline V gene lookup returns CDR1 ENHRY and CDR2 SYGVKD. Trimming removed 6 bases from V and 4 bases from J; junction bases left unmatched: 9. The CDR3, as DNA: TGTGCCATCAGGCCGGGACTAGCGGGAGCTCTGCCAGATACGCAGTATTTT. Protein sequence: CAIRPGLAGALPDTQYF.

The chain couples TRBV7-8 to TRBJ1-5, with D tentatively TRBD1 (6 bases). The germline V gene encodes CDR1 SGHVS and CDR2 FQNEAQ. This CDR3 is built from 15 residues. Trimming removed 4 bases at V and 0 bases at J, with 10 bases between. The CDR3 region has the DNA TGTGCCAGCAGCTCCTTGACAGGTAGCAATCAGCCCCAGCATTTT. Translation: CASSSLTGSNQPQHF.

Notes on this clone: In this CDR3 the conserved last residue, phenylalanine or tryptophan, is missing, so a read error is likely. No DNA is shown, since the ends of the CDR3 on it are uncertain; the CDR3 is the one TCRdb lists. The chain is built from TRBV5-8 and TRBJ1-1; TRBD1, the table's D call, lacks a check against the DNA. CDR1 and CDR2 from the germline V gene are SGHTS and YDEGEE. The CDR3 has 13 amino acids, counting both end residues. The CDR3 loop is CASSHSPGTTASG.

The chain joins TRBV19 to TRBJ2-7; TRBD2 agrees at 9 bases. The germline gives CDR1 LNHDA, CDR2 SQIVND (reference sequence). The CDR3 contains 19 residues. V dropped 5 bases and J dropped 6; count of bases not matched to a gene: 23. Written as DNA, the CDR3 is TGTGCCAGTAGTGATTCGGCTAGCGGGATGATTGGACGTGGAGGCGAGCAGTACTTC. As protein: CASSDSASGMIGRGGEQYF.

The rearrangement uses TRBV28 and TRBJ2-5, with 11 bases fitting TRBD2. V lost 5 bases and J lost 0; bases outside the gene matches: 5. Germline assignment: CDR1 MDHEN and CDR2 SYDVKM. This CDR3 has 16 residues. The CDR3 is CASSIRTSGYQETQYF. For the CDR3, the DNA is TGTGCCAGCAGTATAAGGACTAGCGGGTACCAAGAGACCCAGTACTTC.

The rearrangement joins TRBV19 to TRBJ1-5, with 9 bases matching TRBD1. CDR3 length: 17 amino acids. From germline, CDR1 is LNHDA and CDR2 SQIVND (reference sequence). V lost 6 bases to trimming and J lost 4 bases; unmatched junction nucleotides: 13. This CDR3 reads CASSPPLSGQGNQPQHF. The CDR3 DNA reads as TGTGCCAGTAGCCCCCCCCTATCGGGACAGGGAAATCAGCCCCAGCATTTT.

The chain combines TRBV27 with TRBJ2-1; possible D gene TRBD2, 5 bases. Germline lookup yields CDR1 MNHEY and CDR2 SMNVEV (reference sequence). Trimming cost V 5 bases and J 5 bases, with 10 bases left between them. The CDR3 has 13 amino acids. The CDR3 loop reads CASSGGLHNEQFF. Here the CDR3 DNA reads TGTGCCAGCAGTGGCGGGTTGCACAATGAGCAGTTCTTC.

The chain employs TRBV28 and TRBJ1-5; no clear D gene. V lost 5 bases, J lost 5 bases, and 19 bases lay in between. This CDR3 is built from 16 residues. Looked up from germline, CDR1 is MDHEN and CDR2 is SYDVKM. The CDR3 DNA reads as TGTGCCAGCAGTGGAGGGTTTGGAGGGCTACATCAGCCCCAGCATTTT. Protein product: CASSGGFGGLHQPQHF.

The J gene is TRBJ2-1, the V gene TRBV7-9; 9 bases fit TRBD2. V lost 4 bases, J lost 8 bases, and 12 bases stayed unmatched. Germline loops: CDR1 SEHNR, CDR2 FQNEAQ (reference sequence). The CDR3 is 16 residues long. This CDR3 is CASSYSPAGGVYEQFF. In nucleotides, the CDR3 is TGTGCCAGCAGCTACTCCCCGGCGGGAGGGGTGTATGAGCAGTTCTTC.

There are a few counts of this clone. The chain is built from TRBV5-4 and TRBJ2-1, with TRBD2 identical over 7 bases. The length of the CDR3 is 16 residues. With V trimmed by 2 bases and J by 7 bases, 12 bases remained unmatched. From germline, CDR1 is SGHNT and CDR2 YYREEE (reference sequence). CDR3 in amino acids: CASSFPGGSLGNEQFF. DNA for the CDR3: TGTGCCAGCAGCTTCCCGGGAGGTTCCCTGGGGAATGAGCAGTTCTTC. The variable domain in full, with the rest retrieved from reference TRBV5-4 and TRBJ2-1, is ETGVTQSPTHLIKTRGQQVTLRCSSQSGHNTVSWYQQALGQGPQFIFQYYREEENGRGNFPPRFSGLQFPNYSSELNVNALELDDSALYLCASSFPGGSLGNEQFFGPGTRLTVL.

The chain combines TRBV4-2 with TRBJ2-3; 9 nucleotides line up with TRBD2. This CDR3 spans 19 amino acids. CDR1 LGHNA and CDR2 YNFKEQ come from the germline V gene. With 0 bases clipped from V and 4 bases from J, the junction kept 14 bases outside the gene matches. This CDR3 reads CASSQEAPVAGAEADTQYF. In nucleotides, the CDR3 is TGTGCCAGCAGCCAAGAGGCGCCGGTAGCGGGAGCGGAGGCAGATACGCAGTATTTT.

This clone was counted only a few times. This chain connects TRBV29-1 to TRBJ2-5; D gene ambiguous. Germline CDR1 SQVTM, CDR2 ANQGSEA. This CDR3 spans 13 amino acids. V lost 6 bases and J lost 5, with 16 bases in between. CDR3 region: CSVESQTKETQYF. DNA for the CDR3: TGCAGCGTGGAAAGTCAAACTAAGGAGACCCAGTACTTC.

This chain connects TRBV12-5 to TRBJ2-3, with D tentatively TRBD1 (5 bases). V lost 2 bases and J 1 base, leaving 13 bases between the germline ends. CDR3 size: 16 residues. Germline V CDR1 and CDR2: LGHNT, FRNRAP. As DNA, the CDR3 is TGTGCTAGTGGTTTGCCGAAGGGGCCTCGCACAGATACGCAGTATTTT. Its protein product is CASGLPKGPRTDTQYF.